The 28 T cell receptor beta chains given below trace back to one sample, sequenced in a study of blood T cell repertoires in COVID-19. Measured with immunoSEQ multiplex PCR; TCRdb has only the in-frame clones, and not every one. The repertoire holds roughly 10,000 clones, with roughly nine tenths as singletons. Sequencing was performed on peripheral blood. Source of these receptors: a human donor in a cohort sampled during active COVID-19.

CDR3 in amino acids: CASSIGQGRGETQYF. The CDR3 nucleotides are TGTGCCAGTAGTATAGGGCAGGGGAGGGGTGAGACCCAGTACTTC. The rearrangement joins TRBV19 to TRBJ2-5, with a possible D match to TRBD2 (7 bases). This CDR3 comprises 15 residues. Trimming left V 1 base short and J 5 bases short, with 14 bases between. From germline, CDR1 is LNHDA and CDR2 SQIVND (reference sequence). The full variable domain, with the rest looked up from reference TRBV19 and TRBJ2-5, is DGGITQSPKYLFRKEGQNVTLSCEQNLNHDAMYWYRQDPGQGLRLIYYSQIVNDFQKGDIAEGYSVSREKKESFPLTVTSAQKNPTAFYLCASSIGQGRGETQYFGPGTRLLVL.

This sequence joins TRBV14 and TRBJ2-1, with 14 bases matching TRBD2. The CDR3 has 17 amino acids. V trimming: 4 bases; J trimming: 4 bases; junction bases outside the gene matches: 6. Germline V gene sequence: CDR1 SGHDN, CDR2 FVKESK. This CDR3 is CASSRRLAGGHYNEQFF. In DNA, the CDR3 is TGTGCCAGCAGCCGGCGACTAGCGGGGGGGCATTACAATGAGCAGTTCTTC. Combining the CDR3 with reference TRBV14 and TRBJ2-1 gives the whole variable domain EAGVTQFPSHSVIEKGQTVTLRCDPISGHDNLYWYRRVMGKEIKFLLHFVKESKQDESGMPNNRFLAERTGGTYSTLKVQPAELEDSGVYFCASSRRLAGGHYNEQFFGPGTRLTVL.

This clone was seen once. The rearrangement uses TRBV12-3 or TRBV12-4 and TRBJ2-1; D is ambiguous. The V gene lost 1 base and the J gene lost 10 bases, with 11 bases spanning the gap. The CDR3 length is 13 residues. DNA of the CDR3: TGTGCCAGCAGTTTAGTAAATAGGAGAGAGCAGTTCTTC. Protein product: CASSLVNRREQFF.

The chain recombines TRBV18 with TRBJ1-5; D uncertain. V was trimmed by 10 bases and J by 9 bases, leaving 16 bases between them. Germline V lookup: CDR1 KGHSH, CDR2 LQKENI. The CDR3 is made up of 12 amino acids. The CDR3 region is CATTRSGGPQHF. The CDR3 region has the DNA TGTGCCACAACCAGGTCTGGAGGGCCCCAGCATTTT.

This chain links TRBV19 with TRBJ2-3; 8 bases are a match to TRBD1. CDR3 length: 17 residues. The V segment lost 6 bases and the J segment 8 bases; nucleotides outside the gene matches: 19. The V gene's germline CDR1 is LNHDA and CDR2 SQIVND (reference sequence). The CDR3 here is CASRTRTGFPNFGTQYF. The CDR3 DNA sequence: TGTGCCAGTAGGACCCGGACAGGGTTCCCAAATTTTGGTACGCAGTATTTT.

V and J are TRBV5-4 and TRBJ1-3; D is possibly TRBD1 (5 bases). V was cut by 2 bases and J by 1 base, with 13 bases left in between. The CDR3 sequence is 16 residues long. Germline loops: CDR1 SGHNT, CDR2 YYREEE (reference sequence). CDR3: CASSFGGRGSGNTIYF. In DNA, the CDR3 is TGTGCCAGCAGCTTCGGGGGTAGAGGGTCTGGAAACACCATATATTTT.

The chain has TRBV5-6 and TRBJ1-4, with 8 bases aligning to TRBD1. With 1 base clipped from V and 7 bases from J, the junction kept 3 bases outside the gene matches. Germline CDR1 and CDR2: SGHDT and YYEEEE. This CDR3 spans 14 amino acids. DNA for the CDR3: TGTGCCAGCAGCTTGAAACAGGGGGGTGAAAAACTGTTTTTT. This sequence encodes CASSLKQGGEKLFF.

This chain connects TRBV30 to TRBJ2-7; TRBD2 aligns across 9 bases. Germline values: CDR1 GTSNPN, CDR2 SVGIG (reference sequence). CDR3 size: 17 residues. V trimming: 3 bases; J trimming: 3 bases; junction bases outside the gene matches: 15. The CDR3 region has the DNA TGTGCCTGGAGGCACCCGGGACTAGCTGTCTCTGTCTACGAGCAGTACTTC. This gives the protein CAWRHPGLAVSVYEQYF.

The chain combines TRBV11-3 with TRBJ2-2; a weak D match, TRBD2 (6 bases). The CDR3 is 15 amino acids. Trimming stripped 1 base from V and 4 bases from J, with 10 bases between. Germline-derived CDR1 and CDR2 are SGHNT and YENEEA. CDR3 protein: CASSLGGDGTGELFF. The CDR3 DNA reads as TGTGCCAGCAGCTTAGGGGGGGACGGCACCGGGGAGCTGTTTTTT.

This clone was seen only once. The CDR3 region has the DNA TGTGCCATCAGTGAGTCCCTACAGGGGTCAGCTTTCTTT. It specifies CAISESLQGSAFF. The chain links TRBV10-3 to TRBJ1-1; 7 nucleotides line up with TRBD1. V was pared by 0 bases and J by 10 bases, with 5 bases of the junction left unmatched. The CDR3 spans 13 residues. Germline V CDR1 and CDR2: ENHRY, SYGVKD.

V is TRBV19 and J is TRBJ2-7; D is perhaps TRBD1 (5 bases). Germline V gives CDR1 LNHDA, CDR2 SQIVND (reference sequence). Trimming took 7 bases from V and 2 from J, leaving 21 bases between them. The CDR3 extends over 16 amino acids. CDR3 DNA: TGTGCCAGTAAAGGGGTGGATAGCCCGAAAGCCTACGAGCAGTACTTC. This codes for CASKGVDSPKAYEQYF.

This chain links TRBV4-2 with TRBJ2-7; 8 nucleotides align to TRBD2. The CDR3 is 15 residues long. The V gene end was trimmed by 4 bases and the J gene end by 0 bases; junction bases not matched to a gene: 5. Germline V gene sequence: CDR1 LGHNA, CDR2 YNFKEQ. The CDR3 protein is CASSLDRGGSYEQYF. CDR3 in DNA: TGTGCCAGCAGCCTAGACCGGGGGGGCTCCTACGAGCAGTACTTC.

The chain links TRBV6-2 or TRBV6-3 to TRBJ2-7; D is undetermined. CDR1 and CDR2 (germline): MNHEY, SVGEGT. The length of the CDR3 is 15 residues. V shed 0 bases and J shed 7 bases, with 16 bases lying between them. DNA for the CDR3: TGTGCCAGCAGTTACTCGGGCAGTACCTCATGGGAGCAGTACTTC. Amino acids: CASSYSGSTSWEQYF.

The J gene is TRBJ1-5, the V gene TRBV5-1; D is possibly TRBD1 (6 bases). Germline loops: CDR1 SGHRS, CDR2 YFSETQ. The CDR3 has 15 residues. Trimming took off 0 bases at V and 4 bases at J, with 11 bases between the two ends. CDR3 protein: CASSLVGGQNQPQHF. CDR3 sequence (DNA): TGCGCCAGCAGCTTGGTGGGGGGGCAAAATCAGCCCCAGCATTTT.

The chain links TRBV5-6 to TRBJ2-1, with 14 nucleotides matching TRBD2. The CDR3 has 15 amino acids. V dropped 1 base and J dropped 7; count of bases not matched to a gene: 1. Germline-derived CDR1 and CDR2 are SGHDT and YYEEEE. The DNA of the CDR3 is TGTGCCAGCAGCTTGCGACTAGCGGGGGGGAATGAGCAGTTCTTC. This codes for CASSLRLAGGNEQFF.

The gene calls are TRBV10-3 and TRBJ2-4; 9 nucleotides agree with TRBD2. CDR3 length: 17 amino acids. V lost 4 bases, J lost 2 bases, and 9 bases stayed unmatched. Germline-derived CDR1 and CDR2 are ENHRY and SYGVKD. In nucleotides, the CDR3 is TGTGCCATCAGTGTAAGCGGCGGGGGGGCTCCCAAAAACATTCAGTACTTC. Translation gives CAISVSGGGAPKNIQYF.

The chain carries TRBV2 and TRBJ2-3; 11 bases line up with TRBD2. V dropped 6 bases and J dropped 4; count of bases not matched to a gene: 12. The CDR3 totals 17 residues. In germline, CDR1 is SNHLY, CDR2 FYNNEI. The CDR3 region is CASRAAWGLAASDTQYF. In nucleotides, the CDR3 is TGTGCCAGCAGGGCCGCCTGGGGACTAGCGGCCTCAGATACGCAGTATTTT.

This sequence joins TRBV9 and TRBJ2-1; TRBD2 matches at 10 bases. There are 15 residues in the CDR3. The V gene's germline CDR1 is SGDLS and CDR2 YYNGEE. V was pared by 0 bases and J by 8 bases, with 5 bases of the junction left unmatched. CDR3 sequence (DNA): TGTGCCAGCAGCGTAGCCAGCGGGGGGGGCGATGAGCAGTTCTTC. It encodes CASSVASGGGDEQFF.

The DNA of the CDR3 is TGCAGCGTTCAAAAACGGTCTAGCGGGGGGGCCGGGGAGCAGTTCTTC. This translates into CSVQKRSSGGAGEQFF. The rearrangement joins TRBV29-1 to TRBJ2-1; TRBD2 agrees at 12 bases. The length of the CDR3 is 16 residues. The germline CDR1 and CDR2 sequences are SQVTM and ANQGSEA. After removal of 5 bases from V and 10 bases from J, the junction contained 15 bases not matched to a gene.

The chain's CDR3 is CAWRRQGGETQYF. The CDR3 DNA reads TGTGCCTGGAGGAGACAGGGCGGGGAGACCCAGTACTTC. This chain joins TRBV30 and TRBJ2-5; 7 bases fit TRBD1. V dropped 3 bases and J dropped 5; count of bases not matched to a gene: 6. Germline V lookup: CDR1 GTSNPN, CDR2 SVGIG (reference sequence). CDR3 length: 13 residues. Together with reference TRBV30 and TRBJ2-5, the CDR3 gives the full variable domain: SQTIHQWPATLVQPVGSPLSLECTVEGTSNPNLYWYRQAAGRGLQLLFYSVGIGQISSEVPQNLSASRPQDRQFILSSKKLLLSDSGFYLCAWRRQGGETQYFGPGTRLLVL.

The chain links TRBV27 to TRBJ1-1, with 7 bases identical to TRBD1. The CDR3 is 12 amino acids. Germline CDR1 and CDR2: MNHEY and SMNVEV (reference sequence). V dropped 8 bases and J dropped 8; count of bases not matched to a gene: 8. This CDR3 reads CASAGTEGEAFF. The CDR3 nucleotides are TGTGCCAGCGCTGGGACAGAAGGGGAAGCTTTCTTT.

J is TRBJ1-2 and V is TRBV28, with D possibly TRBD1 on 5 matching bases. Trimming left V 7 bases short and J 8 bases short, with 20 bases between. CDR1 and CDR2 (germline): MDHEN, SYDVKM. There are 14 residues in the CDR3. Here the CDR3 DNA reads TGTGCCAGCATCAGAGGGGCGGGGGTTTTAGGCTACACCTTC. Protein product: CASIRGAGVLGYTF.

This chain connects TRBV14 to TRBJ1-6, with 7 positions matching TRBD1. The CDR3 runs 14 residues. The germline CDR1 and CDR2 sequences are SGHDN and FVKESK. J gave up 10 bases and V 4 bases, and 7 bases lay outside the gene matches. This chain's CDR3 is CASSLRGSGSPLHF. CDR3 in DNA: TGTGCCAGCAGCCTCAGGGGGTCGGGGTCACCCCTCCACTTT.

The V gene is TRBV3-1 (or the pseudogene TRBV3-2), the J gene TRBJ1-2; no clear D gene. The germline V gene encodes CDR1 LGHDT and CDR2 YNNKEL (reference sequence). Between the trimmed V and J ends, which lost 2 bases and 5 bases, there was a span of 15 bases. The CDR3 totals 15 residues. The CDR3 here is CASSQFDREPYGYTF. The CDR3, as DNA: TGTGCCAGCAGCCAATTCGACCGGGAGCCATATGGCTACACCTTC.

CDR3 DNA sequence: TGTGCCAGCAGCCCGGACGGGACAGGGTTTAATGAAAAACTGTTTTTT. Translation: CASSPDGTGFNEKLFF. The gene calls are TRBV5-8 and TRBJ1-4, with 9 positions matching TRBD1. V shed 4 bases and J 4 bases; nucleotides not matched to a gene: 8. Germline values: CDR1 SGHTS, CDR2 YDEGEE. The CDR3 length is 16 residues.

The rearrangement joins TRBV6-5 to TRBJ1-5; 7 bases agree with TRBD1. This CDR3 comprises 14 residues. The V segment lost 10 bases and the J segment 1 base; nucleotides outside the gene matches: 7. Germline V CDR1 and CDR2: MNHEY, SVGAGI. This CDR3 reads CATNPTGSNQPQHF. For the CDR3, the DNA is TGTGCCACCAACCCGACAGGGAGCAATCAGCCCCAGCATTTT.

The CDR3 spells CASSLLWNTEAFF. The CDR3 nucleotides read TGTGCCAGCAGCTTACTATGGAACACTGAAGCTTTCTTT. V gene TRBV7-3 combines with J gene TRBJ1-1, with D unclear. The CDR3 is 13 residues long. The germline V gene encodes CDR1 SGHTA and CDR2 FQGTGA. Deletions cut 2 bases from V and 1 base from J, with 5 bases between. Based on the CDR3 plus reference TRBV7-3 and TRBJ1-1, the full variable domain is GAGVSQTPSNKVTEKGKYVELRCDPISGHTALYWYRQSLGQGPEFLIYFQGTGAADDSGLPNDRFFAVRPEGSVSTLKIQRTERGDSAVYLCASSLLWNTEAFFGQGTRLTVV.

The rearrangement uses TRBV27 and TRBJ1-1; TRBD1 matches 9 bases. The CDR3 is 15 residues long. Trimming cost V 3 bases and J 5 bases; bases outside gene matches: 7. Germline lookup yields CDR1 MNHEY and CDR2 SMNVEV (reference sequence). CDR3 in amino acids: CASSLAQGAFTEAFF. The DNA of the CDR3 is TGTGCCAGCAGTTTGGCACAGGGGGCCTTTACTGAAGCTTTCTTT.